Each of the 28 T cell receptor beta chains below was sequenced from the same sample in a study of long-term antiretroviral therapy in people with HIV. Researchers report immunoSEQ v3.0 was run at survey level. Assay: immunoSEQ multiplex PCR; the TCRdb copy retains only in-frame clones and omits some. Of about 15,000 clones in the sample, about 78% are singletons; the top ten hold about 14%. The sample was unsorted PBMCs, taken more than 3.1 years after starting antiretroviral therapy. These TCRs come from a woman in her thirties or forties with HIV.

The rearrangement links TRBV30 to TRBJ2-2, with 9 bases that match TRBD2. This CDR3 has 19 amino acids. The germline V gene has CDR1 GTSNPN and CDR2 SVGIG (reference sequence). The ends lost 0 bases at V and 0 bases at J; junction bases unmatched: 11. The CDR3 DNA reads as TGTGCCTGGAGTGTACGCCTAGCGGGGACATTAACGAACACCGGGGAGCTGTTTTTT. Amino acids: CAWSVRLAGTLTNTGELFF.

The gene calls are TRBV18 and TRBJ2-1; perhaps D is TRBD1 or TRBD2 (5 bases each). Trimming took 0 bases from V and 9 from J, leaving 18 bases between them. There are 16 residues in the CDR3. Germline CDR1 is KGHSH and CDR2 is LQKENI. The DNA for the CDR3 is TGTGCCAGCTCACCACCGAACGGGGCGCTCACCGGTGAGCAGTTCTTC. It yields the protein CASSPPNGALTGEQFF.

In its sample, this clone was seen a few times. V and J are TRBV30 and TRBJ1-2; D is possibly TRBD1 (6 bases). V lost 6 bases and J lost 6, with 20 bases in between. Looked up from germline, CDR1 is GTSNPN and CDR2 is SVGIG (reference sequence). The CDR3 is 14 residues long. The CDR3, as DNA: TGTGCCTGCCTAGTCGAGGGAACAGGGCATGGCTACACCTTC. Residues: CACLVEGTGHGYTF.

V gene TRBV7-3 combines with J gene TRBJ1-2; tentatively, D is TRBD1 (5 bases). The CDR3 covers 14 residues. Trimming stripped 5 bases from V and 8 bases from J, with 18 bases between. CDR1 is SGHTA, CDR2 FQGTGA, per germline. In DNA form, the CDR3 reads TGTGCCAGCAGCCTCTCCTCAGGGACGGGCGGCTACACCTTC. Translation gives CASSLSSGTGGYTF.

The CDR3 DNA reads as TGTGCCAGCAGTTTAATAGGCAGGCTAGACTATGGCTACACCTTC. Translation gives CASSLIGRLDYGYTF. This sequence joins TRBV27 and TRBJ1-2; D gene unclear. In germline, CDR1 is MNHEY, CDR2 SMNVEV (reference sequence). V lost 2 bases and J 3 bases, leaving 13 bases between the germline ends. This CDR3 contains 15 residues.

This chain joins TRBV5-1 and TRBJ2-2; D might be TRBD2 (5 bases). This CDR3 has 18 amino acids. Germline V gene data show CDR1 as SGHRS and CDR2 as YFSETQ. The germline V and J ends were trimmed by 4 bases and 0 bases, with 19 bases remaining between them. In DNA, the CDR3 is TGCGCCAGCAGCGGTCAGGTGGGAGATTCCGCGAACACCGGGGAGCTGTTTTTT. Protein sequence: CASSGQVGDSANTGELFF. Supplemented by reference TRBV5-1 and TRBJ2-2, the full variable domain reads KAGVTQTPRYLIKTRGQQVTLSCSPISGHRSVSWYQQTPGQGLQFLFEYFSETQRNKGNFPGRFSGRQFSNSRSEMNVSTLELGDSALYLCASSGQVGDSANTGELFFGEGSRLTVL.

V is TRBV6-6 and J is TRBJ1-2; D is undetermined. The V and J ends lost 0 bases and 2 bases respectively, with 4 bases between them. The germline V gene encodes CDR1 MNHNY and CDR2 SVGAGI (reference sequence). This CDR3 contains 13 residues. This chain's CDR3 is CASSYSLNYGYTF. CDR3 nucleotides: TGTGCCAGCAGTTACTCCTTGAACTATGGCTACACCTTC.

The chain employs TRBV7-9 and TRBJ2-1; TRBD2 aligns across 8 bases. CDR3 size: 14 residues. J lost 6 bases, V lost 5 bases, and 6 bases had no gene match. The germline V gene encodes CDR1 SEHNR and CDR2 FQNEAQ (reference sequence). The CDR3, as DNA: TGTGCCAGCAGCCCCCGGGAGGGAGGCAATGAGCAGTTCTTC. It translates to CASSPREGGNEQFF.

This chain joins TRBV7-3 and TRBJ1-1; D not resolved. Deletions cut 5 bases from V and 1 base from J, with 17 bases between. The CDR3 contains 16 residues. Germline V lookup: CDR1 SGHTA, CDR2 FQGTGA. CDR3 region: CASSPRAGLSNTEAFF. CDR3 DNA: TGTGCCAGCAGCCCCCGGGCGGGCCTTTCGAACACTGAAGCTTTCTTT.

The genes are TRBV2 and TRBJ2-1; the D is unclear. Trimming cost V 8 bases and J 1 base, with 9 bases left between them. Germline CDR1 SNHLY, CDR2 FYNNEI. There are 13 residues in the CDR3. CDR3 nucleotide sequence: TGTGCCAGCCGCCAGAGGTCCTACAATGAGCAGTTCTTC. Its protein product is CASRQRSYNEQFF.

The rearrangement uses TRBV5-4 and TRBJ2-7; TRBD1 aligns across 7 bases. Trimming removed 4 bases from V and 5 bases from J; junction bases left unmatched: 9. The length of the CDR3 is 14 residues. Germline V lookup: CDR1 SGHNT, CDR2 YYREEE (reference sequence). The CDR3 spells CASSQQGPVHEQYF. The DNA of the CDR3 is TGTGCCAGCAGCCAACAGGGGCCGGTTCACGAGCAGTACTTC.

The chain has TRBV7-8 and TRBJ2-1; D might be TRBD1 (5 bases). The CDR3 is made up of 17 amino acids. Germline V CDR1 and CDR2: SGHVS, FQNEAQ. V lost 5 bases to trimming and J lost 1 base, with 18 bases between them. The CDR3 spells CASSGAWGLGSYNEQFF. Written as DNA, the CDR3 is TGTGCCAGCAGCGGAGCTTGGGGCTTGGGGTCCTACAATGAGCAGTTCTTC.

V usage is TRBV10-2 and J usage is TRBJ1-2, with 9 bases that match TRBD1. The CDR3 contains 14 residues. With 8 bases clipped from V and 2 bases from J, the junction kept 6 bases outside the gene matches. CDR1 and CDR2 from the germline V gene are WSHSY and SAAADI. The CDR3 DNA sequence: TGCGCCAGCTTCCCGGGACAGGGAAACTATGGCTACACCTTC. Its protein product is CASFPGQGNYGYTF.

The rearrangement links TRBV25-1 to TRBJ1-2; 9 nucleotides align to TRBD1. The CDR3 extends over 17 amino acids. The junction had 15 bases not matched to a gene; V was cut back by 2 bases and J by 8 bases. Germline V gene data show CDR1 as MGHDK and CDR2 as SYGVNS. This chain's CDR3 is CASSEPDNLGQGVGYTF. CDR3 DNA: TGTGCCAGCAGTGAACCCGATAACCTGGGACAGGGTGTCGGCTACACCTTC.

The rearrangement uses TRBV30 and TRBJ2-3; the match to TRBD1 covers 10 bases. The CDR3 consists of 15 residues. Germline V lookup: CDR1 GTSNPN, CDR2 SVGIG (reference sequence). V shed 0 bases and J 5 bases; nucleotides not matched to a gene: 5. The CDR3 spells CAWSVKGQGQDTQYF. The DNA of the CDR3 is TGTGCCTGGAGTGTAAAGGGACAGGGGCAAGATACGCAGTATTTT.

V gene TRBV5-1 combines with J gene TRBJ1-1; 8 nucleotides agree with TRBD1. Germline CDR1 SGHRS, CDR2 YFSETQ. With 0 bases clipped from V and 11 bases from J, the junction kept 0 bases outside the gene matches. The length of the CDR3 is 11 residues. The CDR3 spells CASSLGDRAFF. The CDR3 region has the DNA TGCGCCAGCAGCTTGGGGGACAGGGCTTTCTTT.

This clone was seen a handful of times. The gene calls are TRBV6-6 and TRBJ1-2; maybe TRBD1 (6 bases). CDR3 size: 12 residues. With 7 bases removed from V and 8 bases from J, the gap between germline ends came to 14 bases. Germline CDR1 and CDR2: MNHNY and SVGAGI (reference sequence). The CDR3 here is CASNYGGGGYTF. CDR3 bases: TGTGCCAGCAACTATGGGGGCGGCGGCTACACCTTC.

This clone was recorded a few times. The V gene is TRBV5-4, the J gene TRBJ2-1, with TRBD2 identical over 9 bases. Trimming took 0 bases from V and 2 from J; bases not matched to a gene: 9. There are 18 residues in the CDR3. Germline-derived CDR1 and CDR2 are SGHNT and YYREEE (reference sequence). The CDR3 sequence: CASSLGGAGGHAYNEQFF. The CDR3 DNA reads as TGTGCCAGCAGCTTGGGAGGGGCGGGGGGGCACGCCTACAATGAGCAGTTCTTC.

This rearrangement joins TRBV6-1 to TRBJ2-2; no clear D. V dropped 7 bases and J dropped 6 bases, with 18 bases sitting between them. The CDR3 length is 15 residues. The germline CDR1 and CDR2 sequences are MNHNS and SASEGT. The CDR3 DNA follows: TGTGCCAGCATTCGTCTCGGCAGGACCTCCGGGGAGCTGTTTTTT. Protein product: CASIRLGRTSGELFF.

The CDR3 coding sequence is TGCGCCAGCAGCTTGTTCACTTTGGGCGAAAAACTGTTTTTT. This sequence encodes CASSLFTLGEKLFF. The chain combines TRBV5-1 with TRBJ1-4; D unresolved. V dropped 1 base and J dropped 8 bases, with 12 bases sitting between them. Germline assignment: CDR1 SGHRS and CDR2 YFSETQ. The CDR3 is 14 amino acids. The full variable domain, with the rest looked up from reference TRBV5-1 and TRBJ1-4, is KAGVTQTPRYLIKTRGQQVTLSCSPISGHRSVSWYQQTPGQGLQFLFEYFSETQRNKGNFPGRFSGRQFSNSRSEMNVSTLELGDSALYLCASSLFTLGEKLFFGSGTQLSVL.

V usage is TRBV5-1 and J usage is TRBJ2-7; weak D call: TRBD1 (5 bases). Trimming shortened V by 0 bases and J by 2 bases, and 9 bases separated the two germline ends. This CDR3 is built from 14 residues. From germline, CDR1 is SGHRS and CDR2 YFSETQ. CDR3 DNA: TGCGCCAGCAGCTTGGAGCAGGGCCCCTACGAGCAGTACTTC. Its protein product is CASSLEQGPYEQYF.

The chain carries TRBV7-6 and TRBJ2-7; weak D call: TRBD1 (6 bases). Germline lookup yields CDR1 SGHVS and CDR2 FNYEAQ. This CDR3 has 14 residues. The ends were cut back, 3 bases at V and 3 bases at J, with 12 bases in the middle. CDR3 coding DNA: TGTGCCAGCAGCTTGGGCCGGGACAACTACGAGCAGTACTTC. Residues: CASSLGRDNYEQYF. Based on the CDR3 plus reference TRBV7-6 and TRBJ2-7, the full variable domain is GAGVSQSPRYKVTKRGQDVALRCDPISGHVSLYWYRQALGQGPEFLTYFNYEAQQDKSGLPNDRFSAERPEGSISTLTIQRTEQRDSAMYRCASSLGRDNYEQYFGPGTRLTVT.

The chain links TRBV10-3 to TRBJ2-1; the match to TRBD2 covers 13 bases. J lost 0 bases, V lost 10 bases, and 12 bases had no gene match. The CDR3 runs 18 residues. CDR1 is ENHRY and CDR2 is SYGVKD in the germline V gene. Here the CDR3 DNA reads TGTGCCACAAAGGGGACTAGCGGGAACAGAAGCTCCTACAATGAGCAGTTCTTC. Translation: CATKGTSGNRSSYNEQFF.

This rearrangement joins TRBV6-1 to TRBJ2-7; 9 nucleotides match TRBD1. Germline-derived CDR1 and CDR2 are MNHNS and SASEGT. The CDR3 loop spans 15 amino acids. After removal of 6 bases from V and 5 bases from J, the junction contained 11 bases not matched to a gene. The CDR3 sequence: CASSPMDRGGNEQYF. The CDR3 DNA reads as TGTGCCAGCAGCCCTATGGACAGGGGAGGGAACGAGCAGTACTTC.

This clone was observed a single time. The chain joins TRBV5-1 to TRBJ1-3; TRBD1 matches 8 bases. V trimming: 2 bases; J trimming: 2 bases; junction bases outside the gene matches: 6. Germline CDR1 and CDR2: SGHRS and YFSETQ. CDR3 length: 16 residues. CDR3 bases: TGCGCCAGCAGCTTAGACAGGGGATGGGCTGGAAACACCATATATTTT. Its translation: CASSLDRGWAGNTIYF.

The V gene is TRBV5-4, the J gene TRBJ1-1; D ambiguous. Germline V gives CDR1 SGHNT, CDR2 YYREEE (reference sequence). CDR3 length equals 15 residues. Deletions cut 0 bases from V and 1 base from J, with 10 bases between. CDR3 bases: TGTGCCAGCAGCTTGGCCGGGCATACGAACACTGAAGCTTTCTTT. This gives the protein CASSLAGHTNTEAFF.

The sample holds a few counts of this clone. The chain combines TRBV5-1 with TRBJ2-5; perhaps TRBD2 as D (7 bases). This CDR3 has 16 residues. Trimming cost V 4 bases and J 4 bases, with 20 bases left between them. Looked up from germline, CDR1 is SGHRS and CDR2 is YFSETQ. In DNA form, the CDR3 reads TGCGCCAGCAGCCCGGCGGGGGACACCAAAGGAGAGACCCAGTACTTC. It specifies CASSPAGDTKGETQYF.

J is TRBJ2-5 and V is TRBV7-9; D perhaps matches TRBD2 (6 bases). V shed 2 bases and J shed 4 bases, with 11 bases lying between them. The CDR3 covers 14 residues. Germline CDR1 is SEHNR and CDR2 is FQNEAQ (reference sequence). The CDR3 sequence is CASSLRIGGETQYF. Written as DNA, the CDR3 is TGTGCCAGCAGCTTACGGATCGGGGGAGAGACCCAGTACTTC.